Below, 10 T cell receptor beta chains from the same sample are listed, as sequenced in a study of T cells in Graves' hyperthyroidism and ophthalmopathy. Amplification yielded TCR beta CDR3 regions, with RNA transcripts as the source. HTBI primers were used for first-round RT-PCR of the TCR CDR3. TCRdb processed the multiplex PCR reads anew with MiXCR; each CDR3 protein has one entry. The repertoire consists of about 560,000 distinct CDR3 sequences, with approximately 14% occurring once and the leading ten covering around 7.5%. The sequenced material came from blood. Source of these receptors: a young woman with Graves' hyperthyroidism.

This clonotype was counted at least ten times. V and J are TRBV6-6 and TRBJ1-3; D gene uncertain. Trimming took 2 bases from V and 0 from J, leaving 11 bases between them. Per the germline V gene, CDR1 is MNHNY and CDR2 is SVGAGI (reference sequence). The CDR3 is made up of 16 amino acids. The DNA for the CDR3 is TGTGCCAGCAGTTACACGGATCCCTACTCTGGAAACACCATATATTTT. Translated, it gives CASSYTDPYSGNTIYF.

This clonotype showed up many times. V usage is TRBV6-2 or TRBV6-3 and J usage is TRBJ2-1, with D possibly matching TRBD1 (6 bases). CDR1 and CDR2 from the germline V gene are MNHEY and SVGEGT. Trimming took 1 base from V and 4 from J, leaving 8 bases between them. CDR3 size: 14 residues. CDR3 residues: CASSYFTGYNEQFF. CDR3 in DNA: TGTGCCAGCAGTTACTTTACAGGGTACAATGAGCAGTTCTTC.

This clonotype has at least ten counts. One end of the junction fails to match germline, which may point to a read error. CDR3 in amino acids: CASSLGVSTEAFF. The CDR3 coding sequence is TGTGCCAGCAGTTTAGGGGTGAGCACTGAAGCTTTCTTT. The chain is built from TRBV5-1 and TRBJ1-1; the D gene is possibly TRBD1 (5 bases). The CDR3 is made up of 13 amino acids. Germline-derived CDR1 and CDR2 are SGHRS and YFSETQ.

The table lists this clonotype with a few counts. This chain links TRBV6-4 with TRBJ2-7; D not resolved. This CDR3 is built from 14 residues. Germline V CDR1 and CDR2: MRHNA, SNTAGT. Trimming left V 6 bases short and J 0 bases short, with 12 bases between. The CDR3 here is CASSERVSSYEQYF. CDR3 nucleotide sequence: TGTGCCAGCAGCGAACGCGTAAGCTCCTACGAGCAGTACTTC.

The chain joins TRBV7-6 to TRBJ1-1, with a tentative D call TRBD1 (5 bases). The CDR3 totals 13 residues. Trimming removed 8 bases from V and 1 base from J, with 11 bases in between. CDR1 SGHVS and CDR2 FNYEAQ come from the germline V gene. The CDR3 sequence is CASSRASNTEAFF. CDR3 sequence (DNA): TGTGCCAGCTCCAGGGCCTCGAACACTGAAGCTTTCTTT. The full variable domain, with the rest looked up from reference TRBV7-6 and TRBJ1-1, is GAGVSQSPRYKVTKRGQDVALRCDPISGHVSLYWYRQALGQGPEFLTYFNYEAQQDKSGLPNDRFSAERPEGSISTLTIQRTEQRDSAMYRCASSRASNTEAFFGQGTRLTVV.

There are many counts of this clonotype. The CDR3, as DNA: TGCAGTGCTCCCGGGACCCTAAACTACAATGAGCAGTTCTTC. This sequence encodes CSAPGTLNYNEQFF. The chain employs TRBV20-1 and TRBJ2-1; either TRBD1 or TRBD2 may supply D (5 bases each). Germline V gives CDR1 DFQATT, CDR2 SNEGSKA (reference sequence). The CDR3 loop spans 14 amino acids. V dropped 5 bases and J dropped 3 bases, with 14 bases sitting between them.

In nucleotides, the CDR3 is TGTGCCAGCAGCTCCCGGGACAGGGTTAATTCACCCCTCCACTTT. Translated, it gives CASSSRDRVNSPLHF. The chain carries TRBV7-9 and TRBJ1-6, with 9 positions matching TRBD1. V shed 4 bases, J shed 6 bases, and the junction held 4 bases outside the gene matches. This CDR3 contains 15 residues. The germline CDR1 and CDR2 sequences are SEHNR and FQNEAQ (reference sequence).

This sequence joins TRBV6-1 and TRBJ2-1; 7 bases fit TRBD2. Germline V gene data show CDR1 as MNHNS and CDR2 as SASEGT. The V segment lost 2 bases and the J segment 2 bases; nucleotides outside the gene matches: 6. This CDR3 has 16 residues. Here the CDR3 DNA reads TGTGCCAGCAGTGAACTGGTAGCGGGTACCTACAATGAGCAGTTCTTC. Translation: CASSELVAGTYNEQFF.

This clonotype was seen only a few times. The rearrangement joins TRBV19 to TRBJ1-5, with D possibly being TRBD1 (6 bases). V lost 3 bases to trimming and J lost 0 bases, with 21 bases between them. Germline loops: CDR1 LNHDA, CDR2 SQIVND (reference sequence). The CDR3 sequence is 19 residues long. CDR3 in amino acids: CASSIEIATGKYSNQPQHF. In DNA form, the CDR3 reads TGTGCCAGTAGTATCGAGATTGCGACAGGCAAGTATAGCAATCAGCCCCAGCATTTT.

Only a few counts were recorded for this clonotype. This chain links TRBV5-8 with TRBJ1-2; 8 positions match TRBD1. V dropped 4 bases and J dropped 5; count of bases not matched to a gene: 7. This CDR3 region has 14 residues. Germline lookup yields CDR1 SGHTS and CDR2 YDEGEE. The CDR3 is CASSQTGDPYGYTF. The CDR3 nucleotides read TGTGCCAGCAGCCAGACAGGGGACCCTTATGGCTACACCTTC.